The 25 T cell receptor beta chains listed next were all sequenced from one sample in a study of T cell changes during pregnancy in multiple sclerosis. Clones were read by immunoSEQ multiplex PCR, and TCRdb kept only the in-frame ones, dropping some. Of roughly 60,000 clones listed, 75% to 90% are singletons. The sequencing here drew on CD4+ T cells from peripheral blood mononuclear cells, taken in the first trimester of pregnancy. The receptors come from a female donor with multiple sclerosis, enrolled in a pregnancy study.

The rearrangement uses TRBV7-3 and TRBJ1-1, with 8 positions matching TRBD1. Per germline, CDR1 SGHTA and CDR2 FQGTGA. The ends lost 5 bases at V and 7 bases at J; junction bases unmatched: 6. CDR3 size: 13 residues. CDR3 bases: TGTGCCAGCAGCAACACAGGGGGGGGTGAAGCTTTCTTT. This translates into CASSNTGGGEAFF.

The chain links TRBV18 to TRBJ2-5, with TRBD2 matching over 7 bases. TRBJ2-7 explains the end of the DNA better; the J call may be wrong. CDR3 length: 13 amino acids. CDR1 and CDR2 from the germline V gene are KGHSH and LQKENI. The CDR3 region is CASLGGSAYEQYF. The CDR3 nucleotides are TGTGCCAGCTTAGGCGGGAGTGCCTACGAGCAGTACTTC.

V usage is TRBV7-6 and J usage is TRBJ2-1, with 9 nucleotides matching TRBD2. This CDR3 is 15 amino acids long. The V and J ends lost 1 base and 9 bases, in that order; junction bases with no gene match: 7. Germline loops: CDR1 SGHVS, CDR2 FNYEAQ. The CDR3 coding sequence is TGTGCCAGCAGCTTAGGGGGCGGGGGGGCCGGTGAGCAGTTCTTC. It specifies CASSLGGGGAGEQFF.

The genes are TRBV11-3 and TRBJ2-1; 7 bases match TRBD1. Germline trimming cut 3 bases from V and 0 bases from J; bases unmatched to any gene: 2. The CDR3 has 15 residues. Germline V gene lookup returns CDR1 SGHNT and CDR2 YENEEA. The CDR3 DNA reads as TGTGCCAGCAGCTTGACAGGGAGCTCCTACAATGAGCAGTTCTTC. This translates into CASSLTGSSYNEQFF.

This rearrangement joins TRBV5-5 to TRBJ1-6; D might be TRBD1 (5 bases). This CDR3 region has 18 residues. The germline V gene encodes CDR1 SGHKS and CDR2 YYEKEE (reference sequence). V was clipped by 0 bases and J by 6 bases, with 19 bases between them. The CDR3 nucleotides are TGTGCCAGCAGCTTGGTGGGCCTGGAGGGGATCAGTAATTCACCCCTCCACTTT. Translation gives CASSLVGLEGISNSPLHF.

This rearrangement joins TRBV9 to TRBJ1-6; D unresolved. CDR1 and CDR2 from the germline V gene are SGDLS and YYNGEE. With 0 bases removed from V and 9 bases from J, the gap between germline ends came to 13 bases. The CDR3 has 15 residues. The CDR3 loop reads CASSVENSLLSPLHF. The CDR3 coding sequence is TGTGCCAGCAGCGTAGAGAACAGCCTGCTTTCACCCCTCCACTTT. Full variable domain (missing parts from reference TRBV9 and TRBJ1-6): DSGVTQTPKHLITATGQRVTLRCSPRSGDLSVYWYQQSLDQGLQFLIQYYNGEERAKGNILERFSAQQFPDLHSELNLSSLELGDSALYFCASSVENSLLSPLHFGNGTRLTVT.

This clone was seen a handful of times. This sequence joins TRBV15 and TRBJ1-5; 7 nucleotides line up with TRBD1. This CDR3 spans 15 amino acids. CDR1 is LNHNV and CDR2 is YYDKDF in the germline V gene (reference sequence). Unmatched junction bases numbered 2, after V lost 0 bases and J lost 3 bases. CDR3 residues: CATSRETGTNQPQHF. The CDR3 DNA reads TGTGCCACCAGCAGAGAGACAGGGACCAATCAGCCCCAGCATTTT.

The genes are TRBV10-1 and TRBJ1-5; no definite D call. This CDR3 has 14 amino acids. Germline lookup yields CDR1 WNHNN and CDR2 SYGVQD (reference sequence). With 7 bases removed from V and 5 bases from J, the gap between germline ends came to 15 bases. CDR3 residues: CASIGLAPHQPQHF. The CDR3 DNA reads as TGCGCCAGCATTGGTCTTGCGCCCCATCAGCCCCAGCATTTT.

This chain's CDR3 is CASIPTGMNTEAFF. The CDR3 nucleotides are TGTGCCAGTATTCCGACAGGGATGAACACTGAAGCTTTCTTT. The chain joins TRBV19 to TRBJ1-1; 7 nucleotides match TRBD1. CDR3 size: 14 residues. Germline V gene sequence: CDR1 LNHDA, CDR2 SQIVND (reference sequence). V lost 7 bases, J lost 0 bases, and 5 bases stayed unmatched.

The CDR3 loop reads CASSGPIGANVLTF. CDR3 in DNA: TGTGCCAGCAGTGGGCCAATTGGGGCCAACGTCCTGACTTTC. The V gene is TRBV25-1, the J gene TRBJ2-6; D is unresolved. Germline CDR1 and CDR2: MGHDK and SYGVNS. This CDR3 is built from 14 residues. Deletions cut 4 bases from V and 3 bases from J, with 7 bases between.

The J gene is TRBJ1-2, the V gene TRBV5-4; D is possibly TRBD1 (5 bases). The CDR3 runs to 13 residues. Germline V gene sequence: CDR1 SGHNT, CDR2 YYREEE (reference sequence). Trimming stripped 7 bases from V and 4 bases from J, with 14 bases between. For the CDR3, the DNA is TGTGCCAGCGGAGCTTTGGGGGGCTATGGCTACACCTTC. This sequence encodes CASGALGGYGYTF.

This rearrangement joins TRBV5-1 to TRBJ1-2; a weak D match, TRBD1 (5 bases). The germline gives CDR1 SGHRS, CDR2 YFSETQ. Trimming took off 4 bases at V and 6 bases at J, with 19 bases between the two ends. The CDR3 loop spans 15 amino acids. The CDR3 sequence is CASSPKEGRVNGYTF. The CDR3 DNA reads as TGCGCCAGCAGCCCAAAGGAGGGCAGGGTCAATGGCTACACCTTC.

V and J are TRBV7-2 and TRBJ2-7; the D is unclear. Germline CDR1 SGHTA, CDR2 FQGNSA. CDR3 length: 14 amino acids. Trimming removed 5 bases from V and 2 bases from J, with 13 bases in between. The CDR3 coding sequence is TGTGCCAGCAGCCCCCTAGGAAAAACCTACGAGCAGTACTTC. Encoded protein: CASSPLGKTYEQYF.

The genes are TRBV15 and TRBJ2-1; TRBD1 agrees at 10 bases. Looked up from germline, CDR1 is LNHNV and CDR2 is YYDKDF (reference sequence). The V segment lost 6 bases and the J segment 8 bases; nucleotides outside the gene matches: 7. The CDR3 is 14 amino acids. This CDR3 is CATRRTGGYDEQFF. CDR3 nucleotides: TGTGCCACCAGAAGGACAGGGGGGTACGATGAGCAGTTCTTC.

The gene calls are TRBV10-3 and TRBJ2-5; 7 bases are a match to TRBD1. This CDR3 region has 13 residues. CDR1 and CDR2 from the germline V gene are ENHRY and SYGVKD. The junction had 4 bases not matched to a gene; V was cut back by 7 bases and J by 2 bases. The chain's CDR3 is CAITRDRQETQYF. The CDR3, as DNA: TGTGCCATCACCCGGGACAGACAAGAGACCCAGTACTTC.

This clone was found a few times. The rearrangement joins TRBV5-6 to TRBJ1-3; 7 bases align to TRBD1. CDR3 length: 16 residues. Trimming took 1 base from V and 0 from J; bases not matched to a gene: 4. The germline V gene encodes CDR1 SGHDT and CDR2 YYEEEE. CDR3 sequence reads: CASSLTGASSGNTIYF. CDR3 DNA sequence: TGTGCCAGCAGCTTGACAGGGGCGAGCTCTGGAAACACCATATATTTT.

The chain has TRBV19 and TRBJ2-7; 7 bases align to TRBD1. CDR3 length equals 16 residues. V was pared by 4 bases and J by 0 bases, with 9 bases of the junction left unmatched. CDR1 is LNHDA and CDR2 is SQIVND in the germline V gene (reference sequence). The CDR3 is CASSTTTGTVSYEQYF. The CDR3 DNA reads TGTGCCAGTAGTACCACTACCGGGACAGTCTCCTACGAGCAGTACTTC.

V usage is TRBV11-2 and J usage is TRBJ2-3; 7 nucleotides agree with TRBD1. V was pared by 5 bases and J by 2 bases, with 10 bases of the junction left unmatched. This CDR3 comprises 16 residues. The V gene's germline CDR1 is SGHAT and CDR2 FQNNGV. CDR3 nucleotide sequence: TGTGCCAGCAGCAGAAGACAGCAGGGGGTCACAGATACGCAGTATTTT. It codes for CASSRRQQGVTDTQYF.

The chain joins TRBV2 to TRBJ2-1; 8 bases align to TRBD1. The CDR3 runs 15 residues. CDR1 SNHLY and CDR2 FYNNEI come from the germline V gene. J gave up 3 bases and V 4 bases, and 5 bases lay outside the gene matches. The CDR3 region is CASSARTGSYNEQFF. Written as DNA, the CDR3 is TGTGCCAGCAGTGCTAGGACAGGGAGCTACAATGAGCAGTTCTTC. The full variable domain, completed using reference TRBV2 and TRBJ2-1, is EPEVTQTPSHQVTQMGQEVILRCVPISNHLYFYWYRQILGQKVEFLVSFYNNEISEKSEIFDDQFSVERPDGSNFTLKIRSTKLEDSAMYFCASSARTGSYNEQFFGPGTRLTVL.

The J gene is TRBJ1-1, the V gene TRBV29-1, with D uncertain. Germline V gives CDR1 SQVTM, CDR2 ANQGSEA. This CDR3 contains 14 residues. CDR3 residues: CNFSPGFWGTEAFF. The CDR3 nucleotides read TGCAACTTTTCCCCGGGATTCTGGGGCACTGAAGCTTTCTTT. Looking up the rest from reference TRBV29-1 and TRBJ1-1 gives the full variable domain: SAVISQKPSRDICQRGTSLTIQCQVDSQVTMMFWYRQQPGQSLTLIATANQGSEATYESGFVIDKFPISRPNLTFSTLTVSNMSPEDSSIYLCNFSPGFWGTEAFFGQGTRLTVV.

The rearrangement uses TRBV11-2 and TRBJ1-1; D uncertain. The CDR3 totals 14 residues. V was pared by 1 base and J by 1 base, with 7 bases between. Germline V gives CDR1 SGHAT, CDR2 FQNNGV. As DNA, the CDR3 is TGTGCCAGCAGCTTAGTACGGGGGAACACTGAAGCTTTCTTT. Translated: CASSLVRGNTEAFF.

The chain carries TRBV28 and TRBJ1-3, with a weak D call TRBD1 (6 bases). The V and J ends lost 5 bases and 0 bases respectively, with 11 bases between them. Germline V gives CDR1 MDHEN, CDR2 SYDVKM. CDR3 length: 15 residues. The CDR3 here is CASSANRVSGNTIYF. DNA for the CDR3: TGTGCCAGCAGTGCCAACAGGGTCTCTGGAAACACCATATATTTT.

The chain carries TRBV7-2 and TRBJ2-1; no reliable D call. This CDR3 is 13 amino acids long. Looked up from germline, CDR1 is SGHTA and CDR2 is FQGNSA. V was shortened by 2 bases and J by 2 bases, with 4 bases between the two germline ends. The CDR3 bases are TGTGCCAGCAGCTTACTAGCCTACAATGAGCAGTTCTTC. It codes for CASSLLAYNEQFF. The complete variable domain, with remaining parts taken from reference TRBV7-2 and TRBJ2-1, reads GAGVSQSPSNKVTEKGKDVELRCDPISGHTALYWYRQSLGQGLEFLIYFQGNSAPDKSGLPSDRFSAERTGGSVSTLTIQRTQQEDSAVYLCASSLLAYNEQFFGPGTRLTVL.

The chain joins TRBV15 to TRBJ1-1; D perhaps matches TRBD1 (6 bases). Per germline, CDR1 LNHNV and CDR2 YYDKDF (reference sequence). The CDR3 sequence is 14 residues long. Trimming pared 5 bases from V and 1 base from J, leaving 11 bases between. CDR3 residues: CATSRSQGNTEAFF. CDR3 nucleotide sequence: TGTGCCACCAGCCGCTCACAGGGGAACACTGAAGCTTTCTTT.

The CDR3 bases are TGTGCCACCAGCAGAGATCTTGGGAGGGGTGGCCGGAGCTTGGCCCAGTACTTC. Translating gives CATSRDLGRGGRSLAQYF. The chain employs TRBV15 and TRBJ2-5, with TRBD2 matching over 7 bases. The CDR3 sequence is 18 residues long. Germline values: CDR1 LNHNV, CDR2 YYDKDF (reference sequence). With 0 bases clipped from V and 9 bases from J, the junction kept 19 bases outside the gene matches. The full variable domain, with the rest looked up from reference TRBV15 and TRBJ2-5, is DAMVIQNPRYQVTQFGKPVTLSCSQTLNHNVMYWYQQKSSQAPKLLFHYYDKDFNNEADTPDNFQSRRPNTSFCFLDIRSPGLGDTAMYLCATSRDLGRGGRSLAQYFGPGTRLLVL.